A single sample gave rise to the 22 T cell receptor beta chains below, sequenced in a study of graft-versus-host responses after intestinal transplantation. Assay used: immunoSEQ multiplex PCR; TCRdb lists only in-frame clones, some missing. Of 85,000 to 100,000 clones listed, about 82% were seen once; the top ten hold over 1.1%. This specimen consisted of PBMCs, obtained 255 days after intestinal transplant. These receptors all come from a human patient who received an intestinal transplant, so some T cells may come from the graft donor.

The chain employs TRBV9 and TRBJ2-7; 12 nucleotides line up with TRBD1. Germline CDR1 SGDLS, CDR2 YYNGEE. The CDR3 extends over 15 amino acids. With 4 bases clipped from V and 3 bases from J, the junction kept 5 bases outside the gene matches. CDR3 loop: CASSLGTGGHYEQYF. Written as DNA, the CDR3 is TGTGCCAGCAGCCTAGGGACAGGGGGCCACTACGAGCAGTACTTC.

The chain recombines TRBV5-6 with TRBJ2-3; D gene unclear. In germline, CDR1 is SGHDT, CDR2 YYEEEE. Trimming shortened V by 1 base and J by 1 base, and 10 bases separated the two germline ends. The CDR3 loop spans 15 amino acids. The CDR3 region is CASSLWAGGTDTQYF. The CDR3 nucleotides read TGTGCCAGCAGCTTGTGGGCAGGAGGCACAGATACGCAGTATTTT.

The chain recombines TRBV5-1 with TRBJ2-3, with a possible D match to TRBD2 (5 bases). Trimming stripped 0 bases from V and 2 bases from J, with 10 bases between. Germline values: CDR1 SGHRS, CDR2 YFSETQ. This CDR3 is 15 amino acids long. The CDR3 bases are TGCGCCAGCAGCTTGGCCCTAGCTGTCACAGATACGCAGTATTTT. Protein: CASSLALAVTDTQYF.

CDR3: CASSLDIPRAAETQYF. The DNA for the CDR3 is TGTGCCAGCAGTTTAGATATCCCACGCGCAGCGGAGACCCAGTACTTC. The chain links TRBV27 to TRBJ2-5; D uncertain. Germline loops: CDR1 MNHEY, CDR2 SMNVEV (reference sequence). This CDR3 is 16 amino acids long. V lost 2 bases, J lost 5 bases, and 18 bases lay in between.

Here the CDR3 DNA reads TGCAGCGCCGGGGAGTCAGCTGGAAACACCATATATTTT. Encoded protein: CSAGESAGNTIYF. The rearrangement links TRBV29-1 to TRBJ1-3; D gene unclear. Germline values: CDR1 SQVTM, CDR2 ANQGSEA. The CDR3 consists of 13 residues. With 7 bases removed from V and 2 bases from J, the gap between germline ends came to 12 bases. Full variable domain (outside the CDR3, taken from reference TRBV29-1 and TRBJ1-3): SAVISQKPSRDICQRGTSLTIQCQVDSQVTMMFWYRQQPGQSLTLIATANQGSEATYESGFVIDKFPISRPNLTFSTLTVSNMSPEDSSIYLCSAGESAGNTIYFGEGSWLTVV.

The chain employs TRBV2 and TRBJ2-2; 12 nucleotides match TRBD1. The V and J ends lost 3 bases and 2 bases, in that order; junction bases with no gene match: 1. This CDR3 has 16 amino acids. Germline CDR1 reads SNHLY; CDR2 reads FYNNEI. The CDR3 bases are TGTGCCAGCAGTGATGGGACAGGGGGCAACACCGGGGAGCTGTTTTTT. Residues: CASSDGTGGNTGELFF.

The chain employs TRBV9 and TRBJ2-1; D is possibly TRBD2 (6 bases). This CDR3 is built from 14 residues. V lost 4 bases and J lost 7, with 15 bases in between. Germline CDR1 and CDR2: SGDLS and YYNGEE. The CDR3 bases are TGTGCCAGCAGCCCGGAGGGACGTGAGAATGAGCAGTTCTTC. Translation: CASSPEGRENEQFF. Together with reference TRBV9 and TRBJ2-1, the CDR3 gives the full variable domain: DSGVTQTPKHLITATGQRVTLRCSPRSGDLSVYWYQQSLDQGLQFLIQYYNGEERAKGNILERFSAQQFPDLHSELNLSSLELGDSALYFCASSPEGRENEQFFGPGTRLTVL.

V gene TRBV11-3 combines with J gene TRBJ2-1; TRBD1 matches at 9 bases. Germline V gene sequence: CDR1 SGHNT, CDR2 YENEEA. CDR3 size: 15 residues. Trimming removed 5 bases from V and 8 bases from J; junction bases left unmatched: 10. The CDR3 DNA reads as TGTGCCAGCAGCCCGACAGGGGGAGAGATAGATGAGCAGTTCTTC. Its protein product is CASSPTGGEIDEQFF.

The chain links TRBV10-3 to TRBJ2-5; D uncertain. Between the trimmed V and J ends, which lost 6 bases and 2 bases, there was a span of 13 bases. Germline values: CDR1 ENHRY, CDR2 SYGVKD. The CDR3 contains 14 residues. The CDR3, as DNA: TGTGCCATCAGCCTCTCCAGTCAACAAGAGACCCAGTACTTC. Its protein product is CAISLSSQQETQYF.

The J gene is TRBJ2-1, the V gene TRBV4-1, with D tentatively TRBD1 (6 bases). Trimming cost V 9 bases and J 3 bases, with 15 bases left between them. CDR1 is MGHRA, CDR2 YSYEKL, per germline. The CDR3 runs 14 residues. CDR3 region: CASTGQPFYNEQFF. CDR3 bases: TGCGCCAGTACTGGACAGCCCTTCTACAATGAGCAGTTCTTC.

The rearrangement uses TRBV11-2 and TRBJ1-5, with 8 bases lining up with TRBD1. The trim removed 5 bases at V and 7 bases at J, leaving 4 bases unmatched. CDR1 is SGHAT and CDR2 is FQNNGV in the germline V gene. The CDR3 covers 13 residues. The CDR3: CASSHRQGQPQHF. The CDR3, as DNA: TGTGCCAGCAGCCATCGACAGGGGCAGCCCCAGCATTTT.

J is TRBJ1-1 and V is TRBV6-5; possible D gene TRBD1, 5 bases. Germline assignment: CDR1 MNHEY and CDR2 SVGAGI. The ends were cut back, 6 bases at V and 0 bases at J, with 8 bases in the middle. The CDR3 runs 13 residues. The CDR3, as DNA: TGTGCCAGCAGGACAGACATGAACACTGAAGCTTTCTTT. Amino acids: CASRTDMNTEAFF.

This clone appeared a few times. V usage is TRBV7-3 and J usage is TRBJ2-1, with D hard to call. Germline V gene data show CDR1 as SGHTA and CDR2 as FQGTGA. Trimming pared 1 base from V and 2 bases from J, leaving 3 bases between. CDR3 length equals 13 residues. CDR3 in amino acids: CASSLIPYNEQFF. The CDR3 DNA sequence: TGTGCCAGCAGCTTAATACCCTACAATGAGCAGTTCTTC.

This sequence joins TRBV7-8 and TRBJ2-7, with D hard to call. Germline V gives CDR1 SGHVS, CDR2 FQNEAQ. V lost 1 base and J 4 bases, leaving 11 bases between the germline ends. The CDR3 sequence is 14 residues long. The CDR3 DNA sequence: TGTGCCAGCAGCTTAGGGCTACAGCATTACGAGCAGTACTTC. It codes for CASSLGLQHYEQYF.

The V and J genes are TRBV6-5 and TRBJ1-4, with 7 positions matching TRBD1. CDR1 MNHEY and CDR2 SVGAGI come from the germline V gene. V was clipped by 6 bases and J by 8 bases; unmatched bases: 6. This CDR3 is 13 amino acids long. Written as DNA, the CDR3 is TGTGCCAGCAGAAACAGGGGCGGGGAAAAACTGTTTTTT. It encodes CASRNRGGEKLFF.

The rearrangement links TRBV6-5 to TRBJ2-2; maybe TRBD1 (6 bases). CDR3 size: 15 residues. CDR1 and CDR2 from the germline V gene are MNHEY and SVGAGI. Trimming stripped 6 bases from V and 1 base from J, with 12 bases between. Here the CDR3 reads CASRVDRRNTGELFF. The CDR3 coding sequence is TGTGCCAGCAGGGTTGACAGGAGGAACACCGGGGAGCTGTTTTTT.

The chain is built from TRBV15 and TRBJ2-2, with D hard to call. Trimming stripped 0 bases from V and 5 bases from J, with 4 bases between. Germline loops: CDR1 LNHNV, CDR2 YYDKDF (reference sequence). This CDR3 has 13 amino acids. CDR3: CATSRERTGELFF. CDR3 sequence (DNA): TGTGCCACCAGCAGAGAGAGAACCGGGGAGCTGTTTTTT.

CDR3 in DNA: TGCGCCAGCAGCTTAGGTCCTGAGCAGTTCTTC. Amino acids: CASSLGPEQFF. V and J are TRBV5-1 and TRBJ2-1, with unresolved D. Germline V gene sequence: CDR1 SGHRS, CDR2 YFSETQ. This CDR3 spans 11 amino acids. V lost 2 bases and J lost 9, with 6 bases in between.

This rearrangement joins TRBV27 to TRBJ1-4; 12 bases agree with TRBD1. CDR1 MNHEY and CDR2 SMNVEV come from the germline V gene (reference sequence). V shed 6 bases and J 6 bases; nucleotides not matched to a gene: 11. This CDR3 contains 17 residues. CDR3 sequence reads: CASSRPGTGGADEKLFF. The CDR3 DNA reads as TGTGCCAGCAGCCGCCCCGGGACAGGGGGCGCGGATGAAAAACTGTTTTTT. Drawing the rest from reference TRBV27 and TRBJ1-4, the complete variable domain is EAQVTQNPRYLITVTGKKLTVTCSQNMNHEYMSWYRQDPGLGLRQIYYSMNVEVTDKGDVPEGYKVSRKEKRNFPLILESPSPNQTSLYFCASSRPGTGGADEKLFFGSGTQLSVL.

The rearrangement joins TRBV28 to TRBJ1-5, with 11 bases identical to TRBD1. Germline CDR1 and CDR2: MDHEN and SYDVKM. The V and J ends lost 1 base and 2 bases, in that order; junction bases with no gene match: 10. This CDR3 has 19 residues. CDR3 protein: CASSLFLGQGVLGNQPQHF. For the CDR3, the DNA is TGTGCCAGCAGTTTATTTTTGGGACAGGGGGTATTGGGCAATCAGCCCCAGCATTTT.

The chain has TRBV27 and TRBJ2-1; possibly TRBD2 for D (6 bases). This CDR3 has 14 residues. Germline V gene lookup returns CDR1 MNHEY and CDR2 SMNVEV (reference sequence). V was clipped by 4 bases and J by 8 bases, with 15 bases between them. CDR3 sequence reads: CASSSRDSWDEQFF. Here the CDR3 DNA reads TGTGCCAGCAGTTCTCGGGACTCCTGGGATGAGCAGTTCTTC.

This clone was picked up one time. Here the CDR3 reads CASSRRVGDWVEAFF. CDR3 nucleotide sequence: TGCGCCAGCAGCCGCCGTGTTGGGGATTGGGTTGAAGCTTTCTTT. The gene calls are TRBV4-1 and TRBJ1-1; D is unresolved. The CDR3 consists of 15 residues. Deletions cut 4 bases from V and 7 bases from J, with 19 bases between. The germline CDR1 and CDR2 sequences are MGHRA and YSYEKL.